This T cell receptor beta chain stems from a study of blood T cell repertoires in COVID-19. Data came from immunoSEQ multiplex PCR; TCRdb stores just in-frame clones and leaves some out. The table shows 200,000 to 250,000 clones, with about 85% occurring only once. The V end was cut by 1 base, the J end by 4 bases, with 8 bases between. The CDR3 runs to 14 residues. Germline CDR1 reads MGHRA; CDR2 reads YSYEKL. Sequenced sample: peripheral blood. The source of this sequence is a man between 70 and 80 years old with acute or convalescent COVID-19. This chain links TRBV4-1 with TRBJ1-5; TRBD1 might be the D (5 bases). The chain's CDR3 is CASSQGGRNQPQHF. CDR3 nucleotides: TGCGCCAGCAGCCAAGGGGGCCGGAATCAGCCCCAGCATTTT.